The 30 T cell receptor gamma chains presented below share a single source sample, sequenced in a study of gamma-delta T cells after stem cell transplantation. TCRdb redid the clone calls on the RT-PCR reads with CATT. The profile shows some 680 gamma-chain clones, roughly 21% of them singletons. The material sequenced was gamma-delta T cells. These receptors came from a human donor. It is not recorded whose cells these are; they may come from a transplant donor.

The chain recombines TRGV2 with TRGJP2. CDR1 and CDR2 from the germline V gene are EGSNGY and YDSYNSKV. The CDR3 consists of 11 residues. The V gene end was trimmed by 1 base and the J gene end by 17 bases; junction bases not matched to a gene: 7. This chain's CDR3 is CATWDGYGKTF. The CDR3 bases are TGTGCCACCTGGGACGGATATGGAAAGACGTTT.

This clone came up a few times. Being one base from a much bigger clone, this may be a read error. The genes are TRGV9 and TRGJP. Per the germline V gene, CDR1 is GITISATS and CDR2 is ISYDGTV (reference sequence). This CDR3 has 16 amino acids. CDR3 loop: CASWEEEELGKKIKVF. The CDR3 DNA is TGTGCCTCGTGGGAGGAGGAAGAGTTGGGCAAAAAAATCAAGGTATTT.

In the case of this clone: A much bigger clone sits one base away, suggesting this may be a read error. This chain uses TRGV3 with TRGJ1 or TRGJ2. Per germline, CDR1 VTNTFY and CDR2 YDVSTARD (reference sequence). V lost 0 bases and J lost 4; bases outside the gene matches: 27. There are 21 residues in the CDR3. This chain's CDR3 is CATWDRPERFKISGSYYKKLF. The CDR3, as DNA: TGTGCCACCTGGGACAGGCCTGAGAGGTTCAAAATTTCTGGGTCCTATTATAAGAAACTCTTT.

As to this clone: A far larger clone is off by one base, so a read error is likely. Other DNA sequences in the sample encode the same CDR3. The chain carries TRGV9 and TRGJP. Germline assignment: CDR1 GITISATS and CDR2 ISYDGTV (reference sequence). The CDR3 length is 17 residues. Written as DNA, the CDR3 is TGTGCCTTGTGGGAGGTTGGGAAAGAGTTGGGCAAAAAAAACAAGGTATTT. Encoded protein: CALWEVGKELGKKNKVF.

As for this clone: A read error may explain this, as a much larger clone is one base away. The chain couples TRGV2 to TRGJ1 or TRGJ2. This CDR3 comprises 12 residues. The V gene's germline CDR1 is EGSNGY and CDR2 YDSYNSKV. V was clipped by 5 bases and J by 4 bases; unmatched bases: 5. CDR3 bases: TGTGCCACCTGGGTTACGTATTATAAGAAACTCTTT. It translates to CATWVTYYKKLF.

This clone was seen only a few times. This may be a read error: a much more frequent sequence differs by one nucleotide. The sample has other DNA sequences that encode this CDR3 too. V usage is TRGV2 and J usage is TRGJP2. The CDR3 spans 15 residues. Germline CDR1 reads EGSNGY; CDR2 reads YDSYNSKV. Here the CDR3 DNA reads TGTGCCACCTGGGTTTCTTATAGTAGTGACTGGATCAAGACGTTT. It encodes CATWVSYSSDWIKTF.

About this clone: This probably arose from a read error, given a far larger clone one base away. The rearrangement links TRGV9 to TRGJ1 or TRGJ2. The CDR3 is 11 amino acids. CDR1 and CDR2 from the germline V gene are GITISATS and ISYDGTV (reference sequence). Written as DNA, the CDR3 is TGTGCCCTGTGGGAGCTGTGGAAGAAACTCTTT. Its protein is CALWELWKKLF.

This clone was picked up a small number of times. A read error may produce the germline difference seen at one junction end. The chain recombines TRGV5 with TRGJ1 or TRGJ2. Germline CDR1 VINAFY, CDR2 YDVSNSKD. CDR3 length: 13 residues. CDR3 DNA: TGTACCACCTGGGACAGGCAGGATAAACAGAAACTCTTT. Translation: CTTWDRQDKQKLF.

Points on this clone: A much larger clone differs by one base, so this may be a read error. CDR3 nucleotides: TGTGCCGCCTGGGACAGGCTGAGTAGTAAGAAACTCTTT. Protein product: CAAWDRLSSKKLF. V usage is TRGV5 and J usage is TRGJ1 or TRGJ2. The CDR3 is made up of 13 amino acids. Germline-derived CDR1 and CDR2 are VINAFY and YDVSNSKD.

This clone is deemed large (0.1 to 1%). Other DNA sequences from this sample encode an identical CDR3 as well. This chain connects TRGV2 to TRGJ1 or TRGJ2. Germline trimming cut 0 bases from V and 6 bases from J; bases unmatched to any gene: 5. Germline loops: CDR1 EGSNGY, CDR2 YDSYNSKV. The CDR3 covers 13 residues. The CDR3 region has the DNA TGTGCCACCTGGGACGGGGGAGGTTATAAGAAACTCTTT. It codes for CATWDGGGYKKLF.

By sample share, this clone is large (0.1 to 1%). The identical CDR3 is also encoded by other nucleotide sequences in the sample. The rearrangement links TRGV4 to TRGJ1 or TRGJ2. V was pared by 0 bases and J by 3 bases, with 5 bases of the junction left unmatched. The CDR3 loop spans 14 amino acids. The germline V gene encodes CDR1 EGSTGY and CDR2 YDSYTSSV. As DNA, the CDR3 is TGTGCCACCTGGGATGGGCCCTTTTATTATAAGAAACTCTTT. It yields the protein CATWDGPFYYKKLF.

By its share, this clone is large (0.1 to 1%). V and J are TRGV9 and TRGJ1 or TRGJ2. The CDR3 has 12 residues. V was clipped by 0 bases and J by 10 bases; unmatched bases: 6. The germline gives CDR1 GITISATS, CDR2 ISYDGTV (reference sequence). CDR3 sequence reads: CALWEVYGKKLF. CDR3 coding DNA: TGTGCCTTGTGGGAGGTGTATGGAAAGAAACTCTTT.

This chain connects TRGV9 to TRGJ1 or TRGJ2. Trimming cost V 0 bases and J 4 bases; bases outside gene matches: 9. Per germline, CDR1 GITISATS and CDR2 ISYDGTV (reference sequence). This CDR3 spans 15 amino acids. The CDR3 coding sequence is TGTGCCTTGTGGGAGGTGCGAGACATGTATTATAAGAAACTCTTT. Translation gives CALWEVRDMYYKKLF.

As to this clone: A much larger clone sits a single nucleotide away, making a read error possible. The rearrangement uses TRGV2 and TRGJ1 or TRGJ2. The CDR3 loop spans 12 amino acids. Germline CDR1 is EGSNGY and CDR2 is YDSYNSKV. The CDR3 DNA follows: TGTGCCTCCTGGCACCGGCATTATAAGAAACTCTTT. Translated, it gives CASWHRHYKKLF.

Sample share makes this clone large. The gene calls are TRGV3 and TRGJ1 or TRGJ2. CDR3 size: 14 residues. The germline gives CDR1 VTNTFY, CDR2 YDVSTARD (reference sequence). Trimming at V came to 0 bases and at J to 4 bases, leaving 6 bases not matched to a gene. The CDR3 DNA is TGTGCCACCTGGGACAGGCGTCGGTATTATAAGAAACTCTTT. It yields the protein CATWDRRRYYKKLF.

As concerns this clone: A single base separates this from a much larger clone, so it may be a read error. In the same sample, other DNA sequences code for this CDR3. The CDR3 protein is CATWDNPVYSSDWIKTF. CDR3 in DNA: TGTGCCACCTGGGACAATCCGGTATACAGTAGTGATTGGATCAAGACGTTT. The J gene is TRGJP2, the V gene TRGV3. With 2 bases clipped from V and 2 bases from J, the junction kept 11 bases outside the gene matches. The V gene's germline CDR1 is VTNTFY and CDR2 YDVSTARD (reference sequence). The CDR3 totals 17 residues.

A word on this clone: A read error is possible here, since a much larger clone lies one base away. The chain carries TRGV8 and TRGJP2. The CDR3 sequence is 15 residues long. The junction had 6 bases not matched to a gene; V was cut back by 2 bases and J by 3 bases. Germline loops: CDR1 VENAVY, CDR2 YDSYNSRV. CDR3 sequence (DNA): TGTGCCACCTGGGATACCCATGGTAGTGATTGGATCAAGACGTTT. As protein: CATWDTHGSDWIKTF.

The chain recombines TRGV2 with TRGJP2. CDR3 length equals 14 residues. Germline loops: CDR1 EGSNGY, CDR2 YDSYNSKV. CDR3 amino acids: CAPGTGHSDWIKTF. CDR3 DNA: TGTGCACCTGGGACGGGCCATAGTGATTGGATCAAGACGTTT.

Worth noting for this clone: This may come from a read error, since a much larger clone is one base off. V is TRGV4 and J is TRGJ1 or TRGJ2. Trimming took 2 bases from V and 8 from J; bases not matched to a gene: 15. Germline V gives CDR1 EGSTGY, CDR2 YDSYTSSV. The CDR3 sequence is 15 residues long. The CDR3 loop reads CATWDAPGWYHKKLF. DNA for the CDR3: TGTGCCACCTGGGATGCCCCGGGATGGTATCATAAGAAACTCTTT.

As regards this clone: This sequence may be a read error, since a much larger clone differs from it by one base. The rearrangement links TRGV2 to TRGJ1 or TRGJ2. The germline V gene has CDR1 EGSNGY and CDR2 YDSYNSKV. The CDR3 length is 14 residues. The CDR3 region has the DNA TGTGCCACCCGGGACGGTCTGAATTATTATAAGAAACTCTTT. Its translation: CATRDGLNYYKKLF.

Details on this clone: A clone one base away is much larger, so this may be a read error. The chain employs TRGV4 and TRGJ1 or TRGJ2. The CDR3 covers 10 residues. Germline V gene data show CDR1 as EGSTGY and CDR2 as YDSYTSSV. J gave up 11 bases and V 4 bases, and 5 bases lay outside the gene matches. The CDR3 reads CATWEFQKLF. The CDR3 nucleotides are TGTGCCACCTGGGAGTTTCAGAAACTCTTT.

This clone is judged large. The V call is TRGV2, the J call TRGJ1 or TRGJ2. Germline loops: CDR1 EGSNGY, CDR2 YDSYNSKV. The J segment lost 5 bases and the V segment lost 3 bases, leaving 1 base of the junction unmatched. This CDR3 is 11 amino acids long. For the CDR3, the DNA is TGTGCCACCTGGGACCATTATAAGAAACTCTTT. Its translation: CATWDHYKKLF.

This clone was found a few times. A much larger clone is a single base away; this may be a read error. The chain couples TRGV3 to TRGJ1 or TRGJ2. J was trimmed by 3 bases and V by 5 bases; bases with no gene match: 16. The CDR3 extends over 16 amino acids. The germline CDR1 and CDR2 sequences are VTNTFY and YDVSTARD (reference sequence). As DNA, the CDR3 is TGTGCCACCTGGGGCAAGTGGGGACGTTTTTATTATAAGAAACTCTTT. This sequence encodes CATWGKWGRFYYKKLF.

In the case of this clone: This likely reflects a read error, since a far larger clone is one base away. The chain recombines TRGV9 with TRGJ1 or TRGJ2. This CDR3 is 18 amino acids long. With 1 base clipped from V and 4 bases from J, the junction kept 19 bases outside the gene matches. Germline values: CDR1 GITISATS, CDR2 ISYDGTV (reference sequence). CDR3 sequence (DNA): TGTGCCTTGTGGGAGGTCCGCGAAAACCCCTTGAAGTATTATAAGAAACTCTTT. Translating it yields CALWEVRENPLKYYKKLF.

This clone is large. V usage is TRGV3 and J usage is TRGJ1 or TRGJ2. With 0 bases clipped from V and 4 bases from J, the junction kept 9 bases outside the gene matches. The germline V gene encodes CDR1 VTNTFY and CDR2 YDVSTARD (reference sequence). CDR3 size: 15 residues. CDR3 DNA sequence: TGTGCCACCTGGGACAGGCGTATTAACTATTATAAGAAACTCTTT. The encoded protein is CATWDRRINYYKKLF.

In this sample, this clone turned up a few times. The chain couples TRGV8 to TRGJ1 or TRGJ2. Germline V lookup: CDR1 VENAVY, CDR2 YDSYNSRV. The CDR3 consists of 10 residues. Trimming at V came to 5 bases and at J to 10 bases, leaving 5 bases not matched to a gene. The CDR3 sequence is CATWGPKKLF. Written as DNA, the CDR3 is TGTGCCACCTGGGGTCCCAAGAAACTCTTT.

About this clone: A far larger clone lies a single base away; this is likely a read error. The chain couples TRGV9 to TRGJP. The CDR3 has 16 amino acids. Germline CDR1 and CDR2: GITISATS and ISYDGTV (reference sequence). CDR3 loop: CALWEDQELGKKNKVF. The CDR3, as DNA: TGTGCCTTGTGGGAGGATCAAGAGTTGGGCAAAAAAAACAAGGTATTT.

This clone was detected only once. A far more abundant clone sits one base away, making this likely a read error. Other DNA sequences in this sample translate to the same CDR3. The chain couples TRGV9 to TRGJ1 or TRGJ2. This CDR3 comprises 14 residues. The V and J ends lost 4 bases and 2 bases, in that order; junction bases with no gene match: 8. Germline V lookup: CDR1 GITISATS, CDR2 ISYDGTV (reference sequence). The CDR3 DNA reads as TGTGCCTTGTGGGAAGTGATGGATTATTATAAGAAACTCTTT. Encoded protein: CALWEVMDYYKKLF.

This clone has just a few counts. A junction boundary mismatches the germline segment, possibly from a read error. The same CDR3 is also encoded by other DNA sequences in this sample. The gene calls are TRGV4 and TRGJP2. CDR3 length equals 12 residues. Germline CDR1 and CDR2: EGSTGY and YDSYTSSV. CDR3 coding DNA: TGTGCTACCTGGGGTAGTGATTGGATCAAGACGTTT. This gives the protein CATWGSDWIKTF.

This clone is deemed medium-sized. This sequence joins TRGV4 and TRGJ1 or TRGJ2. CDR1 is EGSTGY, CDR2 YDSYTSSV, per germline. Trimming at V came to 0 bases and at J to 5 bases, leaving 4 bases not matched to a gene. This CDR3 spans 13 amino acids. For the CDR3, the DNA is TGTGCCACCTGGGATGGGCGAGATTATAAGAAACTCTTT. As protein: CATWDGRDYKKLF.